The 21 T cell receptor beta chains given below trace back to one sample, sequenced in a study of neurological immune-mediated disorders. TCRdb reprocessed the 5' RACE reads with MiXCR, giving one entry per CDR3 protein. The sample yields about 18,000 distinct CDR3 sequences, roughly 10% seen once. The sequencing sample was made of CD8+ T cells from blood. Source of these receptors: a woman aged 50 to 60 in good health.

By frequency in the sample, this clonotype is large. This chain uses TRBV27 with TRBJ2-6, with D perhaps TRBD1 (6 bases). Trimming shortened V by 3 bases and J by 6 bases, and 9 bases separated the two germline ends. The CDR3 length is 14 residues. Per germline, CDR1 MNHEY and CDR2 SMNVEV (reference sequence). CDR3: CASSLGAAANVLTF. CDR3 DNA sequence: TGTGCCAGCAGTTTGGGGGCTGCGGCCAACGTCCTGACTTTC.

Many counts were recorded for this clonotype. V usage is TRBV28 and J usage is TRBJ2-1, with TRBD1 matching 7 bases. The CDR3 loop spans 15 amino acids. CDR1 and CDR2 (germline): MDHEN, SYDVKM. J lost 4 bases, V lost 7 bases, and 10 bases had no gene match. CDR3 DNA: TGTGCCAGCACCTTCACAGGGGCGGTTTACAATGAGCAGTTCTTC. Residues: CASTFTGAVYNEQFF.

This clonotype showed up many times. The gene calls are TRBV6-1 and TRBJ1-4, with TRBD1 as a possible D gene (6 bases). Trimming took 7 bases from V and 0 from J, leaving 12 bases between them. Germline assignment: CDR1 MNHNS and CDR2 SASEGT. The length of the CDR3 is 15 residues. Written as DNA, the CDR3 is TGTGCCAGCATTCAGGGGAGACCAACTAATGAAAAACTGTTTTTT. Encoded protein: CASIQGRPTNEKLFF.

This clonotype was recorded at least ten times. In nucleotides, the CDR3 is TGTGCCAGCAGTCCGCCATCGTCGGGGCATGAGCAGTTCTTC. Its protein is CASSPPSSGHEQFF. This sequence joins TRBV12-3 or TRBV12-4 and TRBJ2-1; either TRBD1 or TRBD2 may fit D (5 bases each). The CDR3 is 14 residues long. V lost 5 bases, J lost 8 bases, and 16 bases lay in between.

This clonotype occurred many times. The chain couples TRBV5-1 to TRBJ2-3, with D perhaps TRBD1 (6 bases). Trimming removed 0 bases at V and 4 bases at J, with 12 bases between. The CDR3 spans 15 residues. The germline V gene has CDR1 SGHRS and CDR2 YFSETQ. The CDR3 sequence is CASSLGAQGADTQYF. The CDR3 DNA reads TGCGCCAGCAGCTTGGGGGCACAGGGAGCAGATACGCAGTATTTT.

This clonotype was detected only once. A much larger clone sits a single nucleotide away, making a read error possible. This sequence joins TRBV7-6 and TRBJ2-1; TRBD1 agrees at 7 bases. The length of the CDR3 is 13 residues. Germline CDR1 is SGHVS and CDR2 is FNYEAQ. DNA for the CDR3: TGTGCCAGAAGCTTAGAGACAGGGTATGAGCAGTTCTTC. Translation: CARSLETGYEQFF.

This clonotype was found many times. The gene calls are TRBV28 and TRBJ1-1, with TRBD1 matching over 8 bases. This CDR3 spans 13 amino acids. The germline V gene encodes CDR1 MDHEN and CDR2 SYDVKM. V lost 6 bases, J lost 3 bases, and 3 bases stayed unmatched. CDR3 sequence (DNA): TGTGCCAGCAGCGTCAGGGGGCACACTGAAGCTTTCTTT. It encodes CASSVRGHTEAFF. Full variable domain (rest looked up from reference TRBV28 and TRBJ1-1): DVKVTQSSRYLVKRTGEKVFLECVQDMDHENMFWYRQDPGLGLRLIYFSYDVKMKEKGDIPEGYSVSREKKERFSLILESASTNQTSMYLCASSVRGHTEAFFGQGTRLTVV.

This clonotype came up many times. This chain's CDR3 is CASSLVAGGGNEQFF. CDR3 DNA sequence: TGTGCCAGCAGCTTAGTAGCGGGGGGGGGCAATGAGCAGTTCTTC. The chain has TRBV7-2 and TRBJ2-1; 11 nucleotides match TRBD2. With V trimmed by 1 base and J by 6 bases, 2 bases remained unmatched. There are 15 residues in the CDR3. Germline loops: CDR1 SGHTA, CDR2 FQGNSA.

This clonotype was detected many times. CDR3 amino acids: CASSVSGGYGYTF. The CDR3 DNA follows: TGTGCCAGCAGCGTATCAGGGGGCTATGGCTACACCTTC. The rearrangement links TRBV9 to TRBJ1-2; 7 bases are shared with TRBD1. V dropped 1 base and J dropped 4; count of bases not matched to a gene: 1. The CDR3 has 13 amino acids. Germline CDR1 is SGDLS and CDR2 is YYNGEE.

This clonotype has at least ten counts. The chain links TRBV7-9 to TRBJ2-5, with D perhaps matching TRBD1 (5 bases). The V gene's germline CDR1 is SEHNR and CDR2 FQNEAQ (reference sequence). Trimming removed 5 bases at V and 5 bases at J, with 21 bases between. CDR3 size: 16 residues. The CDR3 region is CASSILQERTWETQYF. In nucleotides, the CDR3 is TGTGCCAGCAGCATACTTCAGGAACGGACATGGGAGACCCAGTACTTC.

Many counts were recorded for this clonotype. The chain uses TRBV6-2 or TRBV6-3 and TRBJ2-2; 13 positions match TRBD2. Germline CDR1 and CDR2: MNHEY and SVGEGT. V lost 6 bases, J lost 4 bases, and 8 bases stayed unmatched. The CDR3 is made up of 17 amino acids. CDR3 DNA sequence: TGTGCCAGCAGCCCCCCCCGGACTAGCGGGAGCACCGGGGAGCTGTTTTTT. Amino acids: CASSPPRTSGSTGELFF.

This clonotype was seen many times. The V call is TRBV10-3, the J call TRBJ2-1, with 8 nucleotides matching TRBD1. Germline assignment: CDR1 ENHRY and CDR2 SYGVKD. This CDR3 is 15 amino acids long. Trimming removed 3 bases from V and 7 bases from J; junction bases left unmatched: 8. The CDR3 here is CAISDPDREGNEQFF. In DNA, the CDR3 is TGTGCCATCAGTGACCCGGACAGGGAAGGGAATGAGCAGTTCTTC.

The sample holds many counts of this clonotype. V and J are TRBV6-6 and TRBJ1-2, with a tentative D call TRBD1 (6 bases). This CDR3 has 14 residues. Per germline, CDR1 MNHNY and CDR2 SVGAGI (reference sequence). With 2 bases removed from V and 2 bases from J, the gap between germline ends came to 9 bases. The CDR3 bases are TGTGCCAGCAGTTACGGCGGGGGCAACTATGGCTACACCTTC. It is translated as CASSYGGGNYGYTF.

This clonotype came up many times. CDR3 residues: CASSDGSWGQLNYGYTF. The DNA for the CDR3 is TGTGCCAGCAGTGACGGGAGTTGGGGACAGTTGAACTATGGCTACACCTTC. J is TRBJ1-2 and V is TRBV25-1, with 7 bases aligning to TRBD1. The V gene end was trimmed by 3 bases and the J gene end by 2 bases; junction bases not matched to a gene: 12. Germline V lookup: CDR1 MGHDK, CDR2 SYGVNS. The length of the CDR3 is 17 residues.

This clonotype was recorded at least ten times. In DNA form, the CDR3 reads TGTGCCATCAGTTCGTCGGAGCGGGAGGGCCGAGAGACCCAGTACTTC. Its protein product is CAISSSEREGRETQYF. This sequence joins TRBV10-3 and TRBJ2-5, with 10 bases that match TRBD2. The germline gives CDR1 ENHRY, CDR2 SYGVKD. V lost 5 bases to trimming and J lost 4 bases; unmatched junction nucleotides: 10. This CDR3 is 16 amino acids long.

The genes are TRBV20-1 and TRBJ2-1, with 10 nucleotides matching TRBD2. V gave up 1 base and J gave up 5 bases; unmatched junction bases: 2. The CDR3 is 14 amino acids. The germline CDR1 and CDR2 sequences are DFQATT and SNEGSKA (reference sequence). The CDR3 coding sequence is TGCAGTGCTAGAGGGCTAGCGGGGGACAATGAGCAGTTCTTC. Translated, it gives CSARGLAGDNEQFF.

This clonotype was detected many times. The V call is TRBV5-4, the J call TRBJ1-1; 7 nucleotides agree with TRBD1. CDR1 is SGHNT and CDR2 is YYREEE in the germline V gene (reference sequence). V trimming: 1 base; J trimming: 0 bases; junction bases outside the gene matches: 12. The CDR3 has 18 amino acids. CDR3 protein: CASSLHVGTDSLNTEAFF. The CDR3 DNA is TGTGCCAGCAGCTTGCATGTGGGGACAGACTCCCTGAACACTGAAGCTTTCTTT.

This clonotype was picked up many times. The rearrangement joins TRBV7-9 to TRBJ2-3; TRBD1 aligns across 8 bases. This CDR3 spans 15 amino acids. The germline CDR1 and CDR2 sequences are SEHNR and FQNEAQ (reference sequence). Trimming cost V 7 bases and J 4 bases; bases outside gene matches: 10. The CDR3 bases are TGTGCCAGCATCTTGGGGTCAGGGGGCGCAGATACGCAGTATTTT. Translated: CASILGSGGADTQYF.

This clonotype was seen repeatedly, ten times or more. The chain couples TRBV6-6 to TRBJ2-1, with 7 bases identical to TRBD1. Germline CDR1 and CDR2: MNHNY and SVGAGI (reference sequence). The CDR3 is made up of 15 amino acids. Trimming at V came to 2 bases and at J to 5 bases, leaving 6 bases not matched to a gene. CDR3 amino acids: CASSYLLTGDNEQFF. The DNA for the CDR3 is TGTGCCAGCAGTTACCTACTAACAGGGGACAATGAGCAGTTCTTC.

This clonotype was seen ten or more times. The CDR3 DNA reads as TGCGCCAGCAGCCAAGATCCGAGCGGGAGTATTTTTAGCACAGATACGCAGTATTTT. This translates into CASSQDPSGSIFSTDTQYF. This chain joins TRBV4-3 and TRBJ2-3, with 8 bases lining up with TRBD2. The germline gives CDR1 LGHNA, CDR2 YSLEER. The CDR3 totals 19 residues. Trimming took 0 bases from V and 0 from J; bases not matched to a gene: 11.

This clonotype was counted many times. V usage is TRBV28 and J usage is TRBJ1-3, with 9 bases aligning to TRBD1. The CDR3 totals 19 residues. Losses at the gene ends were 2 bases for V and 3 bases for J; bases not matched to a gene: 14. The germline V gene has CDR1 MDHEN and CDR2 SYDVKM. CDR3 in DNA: TGTGCCAGCAGTTTACGAACTCTCGACAGGGGGGTCGATGGAAACACCATATATTTT. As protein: CASSLRTLDRGVDGNTIYF.